The subject of this entry is one TCR beta chain. These data belong to a study of blood T cell repertoires in COVID-19. Turning to the study itself: Collection of acute and convalescent COVID-19 samples took place in the United States, Italy and Spain. PBMCs, B-cell-depleted T cells, or T cells provided the cDNA or gDNA that made up the material.

The authors' processing: How many nucleated cells were present was estimated from reference gene primer amplification. Some clones are missing from TCRdb's copy, which holds only in-frame ones; the method was immunoSEQ multiplex PCR. Clone size and the V and J calls come from that table; the DNA yielded D and trimming. The repertoire holds 88,000 or so clones, with less than 90% as singletons. This CDR3 is 14 amino acids long. The chain recombines TRBV21-1 with TRBJ1-5; the DNA was not used to check the table's D call, TRBD1. TRBV21-1 is given as a pseudogene. This TCR derives from a man in his fifties or sixties with acute or convalescent COVID-19. The sample consisted of peripheral blood. DNA of the CDR3: TGTGCCAGTAACTCTCAGGGGAATTCTCAGCCCCAGCATTTT. It is translated as CASNSQGNSQPQHF.